The present entry profiles one T cell receptor (beta chain) with its context. As yet, its antigen is unknown. The V and J ends lost 5 bases and 9 bases respectively, with 14 bases between them. The CDR3 is 13 amino acids. From germline, CDR1 is MNHNY and CDR2 SVGAGI (reference sequence). Priming with a constant-region primer yielded TCR beta cDNA from 450 to 550 ng total RNA. Nested multiplex PCR, run for three rounds with slightly modified ARM-PCR, yielded TCR beta libraries. Running about 11 cycles apiece, the first two PCR rounds relied on TRBV1-TRBV30 forward primers together with a C-beta reverse primer. TCRdb processed the multiplex PCR reads anew with MiXCR; each CDR3 protein has one entry. The data show approximately 330,000 distinct CDR3 sequences, 65% seen once. Out of unsorted whole blood came the blood RNA, and germline DNA was extracted as well. The sample belongs to a study of tumor-infiltrating lymphocytes in primary liver carcinoma. Study-level results: Against blood, tumors held a significantly higher top-250-clone fraction (p = 0.039).

The source of this sequence is a man aged 35 to 55 with primary liver carcinoma and hepatitis B virus infection. Sequencing was done on a sample of peripheral blood. The chain has TRBV6-6 and TRBJ1-5; no reliable D call. The CDR3: CASSILTVRPQHF. The CDR3 DNA follows: TGTGCCAGCAGTATACTCACGGTAAGGCCCCAGCATTTT.